The clone carrying this T cell receptor beta chain came up a few times. Its antigen is not identified. Sample-barcoded 5' priming and a J-beta primer mix drove a second PCR of about 7 to 12 cycles. TCRdb independently ran MiXCR on the 5' RACE reads; one entry per CDR3 protein. The repertoire has 1.5 million to 2 million distinct CDR3 sequences, 49% of them found once; the top ten carry approximately 2%. This entry belongs to a study of blood T cells in healthy people across ages. Study summary: Per every two T cells, about one barcoded beta molecule was captured by template switching.

Study findings and constraints: Estimated diversity that came from one million T cells was considered an underestimate. CMV status of donors was unknown, possibly confounding expanded clonotype changes. Long-lived and aged donors differed, with more naive CD4+ cells and higher diversity in the long-lived.

The CDR3 has 17 residues. The ends were cut back, 0 bases at V and 2 bases at J, with 14 bases in the middle. Germline V gene sequence: CDR1 MGHRA, CDR2 YSYEKL. The genes are TRBV4-1 and TRBJ2-1, with D maybe TRBD1 (6 bases). The specimen was blood. The clonotype comes from a woman between 35 and 50 years old in good health. CDR3 sequence: CASSQDGAGVPYNEQFF. Written as DNA, the CDR3 is TGCGCCAGCAGCCAAGATGGTGCAGGGGTCCCCTACAATGAGCAGTTCTTC.